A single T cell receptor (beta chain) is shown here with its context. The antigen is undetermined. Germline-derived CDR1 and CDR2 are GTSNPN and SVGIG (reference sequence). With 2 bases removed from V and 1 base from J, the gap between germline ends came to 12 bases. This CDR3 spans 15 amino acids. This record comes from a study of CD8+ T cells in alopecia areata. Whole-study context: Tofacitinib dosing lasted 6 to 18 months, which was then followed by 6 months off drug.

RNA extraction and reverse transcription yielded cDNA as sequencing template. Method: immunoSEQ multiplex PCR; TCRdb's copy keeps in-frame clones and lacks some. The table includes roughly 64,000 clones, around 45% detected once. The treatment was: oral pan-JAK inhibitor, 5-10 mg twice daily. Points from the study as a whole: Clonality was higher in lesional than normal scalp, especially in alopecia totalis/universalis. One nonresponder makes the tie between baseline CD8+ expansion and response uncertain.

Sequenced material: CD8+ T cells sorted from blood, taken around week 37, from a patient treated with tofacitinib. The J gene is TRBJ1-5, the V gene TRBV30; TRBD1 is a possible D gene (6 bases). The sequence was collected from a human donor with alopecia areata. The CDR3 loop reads CAWSPRGGSNQPQHF. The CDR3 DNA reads TGTGCCTGGAGTCCAAGAGGGGGGAGCAATCAGCCCCAGCATTTT. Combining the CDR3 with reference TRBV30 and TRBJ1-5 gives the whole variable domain SQTIHQWPATLVQPVGSPLSLECTVEGTSNPNLYWYRQAAGRGLQLLFYSVGIGQISSEVPQNLSASRPQDRQFILSSKKLLLSDSGFYLCAWSPRGGSNQPQHFGDGTRLSIL.